These 5 T cell receptor beta chains came from one sample sequenced in a study of blood T cells in healthy people across ages. A second PCR of roughly 7 to 11 cycles used a sample-barcoded 5' primer and a J-beta primer mix. MiXCR, run by TCRdb on the 5' RACE reads, gives a single entry per CDR3 protein. The sample has approximately 800,000 distinct CDR3 sequences; roughly 50% are singletons. The sample taken for sequencing was blood. These receptor sequences come from a young man in good health.

CDR3 DNA sequence: TGTGCCGCAGGCTGGGGAGCCAATTCACCCCTCCACTTT. Protein product: CAAGWGANSPLHF. The rearrangement joins TRBV27 to TRBJ1-6; no reliable D call. There are 13 residues in the CDR3. Germline V CDR1 and CDR2: MNHEY, SMNVEV (reference sequence). Trimming cost V 11 bases and J 7 bases, with 15 bases left between them.

This clonotype showed up just a few times. The V and J genes are TRBV12-3 or TRBV12-4 and TRBJ1-1; D not certain. V lost 3 bases and J 7 bases, leaving 21 bases between the germline ends. This CDR3 contains 16 residues. This CDR3 reads CASSFERKFVSGEAFF. The DNA for the CDR3 is TGTGCCAGCAGTTTTGAGAGGAAGTTTGTGAGTGGTGAAGCTTTCTTT.

CDR3 sequence reads: CASSFISGDTDTQYF. The CDR3 coding sequence is TGTGCCAGCAGCTTCATTTCGGGCGACACAGATACGCAGTATTTT. The rearrangement links TRBV7-9 to TRBJ2-3; D is ambiguous. The germline V gene has CDR1 SEHNR and CDR2 FQNEAQ (reference sequence). V lost 3 bases, J lost 2 bases, and 12 bases lay in between. This CDR3 contains 15 residues.

The table lists this clonotype with a few counts. The chain joins TRBV20-1 to TRBJ2-1, with a tentative D call TRBD1 (5 bases). In germline, CDR1 is DFQATT, CDR2 SNEGSKA (reference sequence). The germline V and J ends were trimmed by 3 bases and 5 bases, with 5 bases remaining between them. This CDR3 is 11 amino acids long. Here the CDR3 DNA reads TGCAGTGCTAGGGACAACAATGAGCAGTTCTTC. It specifies CSARDNNEQFF.

J is TRBJ2-2 and V is TRBV11-3; a possible D gene is TRBD2 (6 bases). CDR1 and CDR2 (germline): SGHNT, YENEEA. The CDR3 extends over 15 amino acids. V gave up 3 bases and J gave up 6 bases, with 14 bases separating them. In DNA form, the CDR3 reads TGTGCCAGCAGCTTTGGAGGGAGTACGGCCGGGGAGCTGTTTTTT. Residues: CASSFGGSTAGELFF.